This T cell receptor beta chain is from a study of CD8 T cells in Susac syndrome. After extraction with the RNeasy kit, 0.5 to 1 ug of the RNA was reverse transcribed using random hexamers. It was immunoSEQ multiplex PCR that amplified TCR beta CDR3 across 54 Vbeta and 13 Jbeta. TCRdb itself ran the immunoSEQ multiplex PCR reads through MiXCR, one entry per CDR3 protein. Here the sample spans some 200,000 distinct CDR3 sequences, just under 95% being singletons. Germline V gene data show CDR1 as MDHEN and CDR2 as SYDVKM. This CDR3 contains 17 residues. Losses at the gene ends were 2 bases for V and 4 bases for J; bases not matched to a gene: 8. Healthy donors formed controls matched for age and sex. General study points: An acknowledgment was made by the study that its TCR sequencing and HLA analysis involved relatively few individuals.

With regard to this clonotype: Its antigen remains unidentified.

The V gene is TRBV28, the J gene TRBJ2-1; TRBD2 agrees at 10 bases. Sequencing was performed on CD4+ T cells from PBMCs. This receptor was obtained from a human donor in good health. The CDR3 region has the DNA TGTGCCAGCAGTTTAGCCCCTAGCGGGAGAGGATACAATGAGCAGTTCTTC. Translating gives CASSLAPSGRGYNEQFF.